This TCR beta chain was sequenced for a study of shared clonotypes between healthy human individuals. Note on this clone: Its antigen remains unidentified. The same CDR3 arises from other DNA sequences in this sample as well.

Per sorted-subset replicate PCR, input was around 200 ng DNA, representing around 29,000 T cell genomes. TCRdb's copy holds only in-frame clones and misses some; the assay was immunoSEQ multiplex PCR. The table has more than 2 million clones, approximately 94% seen once. Study-wide points: The generation probabilities recorded for non-shared clonotypes fell below those of clonotypes shared by all four donors.

Germline V gene lookup returns CDR1 PRHDT and CDR2 FYEKMQ (reference sequence). The CDR3 is 13 residues long. Trimming took 0 bases from V and 0 from J, leaving 3 bases between them. CD8 cells classed as naive were CD45RO-negative and positively selected for CCR7, excluding terminally differentiated effector memory CD45RA+ cells. The TCR originated in a young man in good health. The sample comprised naive CD8+ T cells sorted from blood. The chain carries TRBV13 and TRBJ2-7; D is unresolved. CDR3 amino acids: CASSLGSSYEQYF. CDR3 bases: TGTGCCAGCAGCTTAGGTTCCTCCTACGAGCAGTACTTC.